This T cell receptor beta chain is from a study of cytomegalovirus exposure and HLA in healthy donors. Germline loops: CDR1 MNHNS, CDR2 SASEGT. The CDR3 totals 12 residues. PCR was performed using 60 Vbeta and 13 Jbeta primers. Repertoires were generated with immunoSEQ multiplex PCR, while TCRdb's copy carries only in-frame clones and drops some. Here the sample spans 80,000 to 100,000 clones, around 80% being singletons. The sequencing input was PBMCs. The chain joins TRBV6-1 to TRBJ1-5; the D gene is possibly TRBD1 (6 bases). The receptor's source is a man in his forties in good health and CMV-seropositive. CDR3 protein: CASEQGRQPQHF. CDR3 nucleotide sequence: TGTGCGTCGGAACAGGGACGTCAGCCCCAGCATTTT.